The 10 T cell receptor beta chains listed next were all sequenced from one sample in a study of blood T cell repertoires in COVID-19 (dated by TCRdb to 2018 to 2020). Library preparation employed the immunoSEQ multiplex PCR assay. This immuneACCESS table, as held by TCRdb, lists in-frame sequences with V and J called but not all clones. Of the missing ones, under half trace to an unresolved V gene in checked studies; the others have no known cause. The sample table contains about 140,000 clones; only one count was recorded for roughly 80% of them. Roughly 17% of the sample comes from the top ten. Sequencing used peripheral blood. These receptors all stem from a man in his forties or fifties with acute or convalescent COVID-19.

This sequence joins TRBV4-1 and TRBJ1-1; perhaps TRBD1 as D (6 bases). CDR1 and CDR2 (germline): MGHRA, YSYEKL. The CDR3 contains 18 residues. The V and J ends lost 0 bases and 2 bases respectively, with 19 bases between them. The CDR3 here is CASSQDEAGRGGNTEAFF. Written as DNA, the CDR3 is TGCGCCAGCAGCCAAGATGAGGCAGGGAGAGGGGGAAACACTGAAGCTTTCTTT.

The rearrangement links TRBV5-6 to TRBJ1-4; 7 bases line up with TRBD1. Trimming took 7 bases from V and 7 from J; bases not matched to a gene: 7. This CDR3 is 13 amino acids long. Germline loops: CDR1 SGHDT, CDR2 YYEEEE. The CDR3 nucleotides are TGTGCCAGCTCACAGGGGAGGAGTGAAAAACTGTTTTTT. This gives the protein CASSQGRSEKLFF. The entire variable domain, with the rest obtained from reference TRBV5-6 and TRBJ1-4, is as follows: DAGVTQSPTHLIKTRGQQVTLRCSPKSGHDTVSWYQQALGQGPQFIFQYYEEEERQRGNFPDRFSGHQFPNYSSELNVNALLLGDSALYLCASSQGRSEKLFFGSGTQLSVL.

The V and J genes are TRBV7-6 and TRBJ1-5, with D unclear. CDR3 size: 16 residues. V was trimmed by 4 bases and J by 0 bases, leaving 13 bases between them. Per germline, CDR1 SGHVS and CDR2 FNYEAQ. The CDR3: CASSSGGFGSNQPQHF. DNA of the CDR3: TGTGCCAGCAGCTCCGGCGGGTTTGGTAGCAATCAGCCCCAGCATTTT.

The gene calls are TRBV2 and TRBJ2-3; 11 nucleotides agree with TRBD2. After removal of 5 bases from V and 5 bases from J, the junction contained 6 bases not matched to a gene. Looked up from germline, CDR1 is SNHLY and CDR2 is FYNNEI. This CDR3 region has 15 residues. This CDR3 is CASSPLAGVRDTQYF. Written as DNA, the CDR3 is TGTGCCAGCAGTCCACTAGCGGGGGTGAGAGATACGCAGTATTTT.

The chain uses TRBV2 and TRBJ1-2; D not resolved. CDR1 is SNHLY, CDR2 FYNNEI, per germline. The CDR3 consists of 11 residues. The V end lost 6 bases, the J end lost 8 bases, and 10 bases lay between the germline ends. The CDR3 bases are TGTGCCAGCAGAGTCCTAGGAGGCTACACCTTC. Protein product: CASRVLGGYTF.

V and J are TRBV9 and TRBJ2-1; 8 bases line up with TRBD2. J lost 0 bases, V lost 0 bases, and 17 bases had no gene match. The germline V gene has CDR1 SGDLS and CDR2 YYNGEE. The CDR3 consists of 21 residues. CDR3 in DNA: TGTGCCAGCAGCGTAGCTACTAGCGGAGCCAATATTGAAAGCTCCTACAATGAGCAGTTCTTC. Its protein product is CASSVATSGANIESSYNEQFF.

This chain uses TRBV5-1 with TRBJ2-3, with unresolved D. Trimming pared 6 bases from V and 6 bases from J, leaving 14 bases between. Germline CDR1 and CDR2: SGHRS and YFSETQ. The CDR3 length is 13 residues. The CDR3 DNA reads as TGCGCCAGCACCCCCAACGGTGGTGATACGCAGTATTTT. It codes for CASTPNGGDTQYF.

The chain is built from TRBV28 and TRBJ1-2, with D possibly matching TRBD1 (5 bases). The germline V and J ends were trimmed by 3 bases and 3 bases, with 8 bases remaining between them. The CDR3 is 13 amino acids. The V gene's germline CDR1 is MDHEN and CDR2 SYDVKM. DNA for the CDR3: TGTGCCAGCAGTTTGGGGGGGGACTATGGCTACACCTTC. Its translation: CASSLGGDYGYTF.

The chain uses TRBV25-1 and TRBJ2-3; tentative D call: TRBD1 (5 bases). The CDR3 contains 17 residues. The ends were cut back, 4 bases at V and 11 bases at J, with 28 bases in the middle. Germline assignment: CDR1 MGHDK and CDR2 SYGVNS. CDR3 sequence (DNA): TGTGCCAGCAGTGCTACCGACAGTCTGGGGCCCCGGGTGAGGCAGTATTTT. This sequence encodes CASSATDSLGPRVRQYF.

The chain's CDR3 is CASMAPRQVGTEAFF. For the CDR3, the DNA is TGTGCCAGTATGGCCCCTCGTCAGGTCGGCACTGAAGCTTTCTTT. The chain couples TRBV19 to TRBJ1-1; D call uncertain. This CDR3 comprises 15 residues. From germline, CDR1 is LNHDA and CDR2 SQIVND (reference sequence). V was cut by 7 bases and J by 4 bases, with 19 bases left in between.